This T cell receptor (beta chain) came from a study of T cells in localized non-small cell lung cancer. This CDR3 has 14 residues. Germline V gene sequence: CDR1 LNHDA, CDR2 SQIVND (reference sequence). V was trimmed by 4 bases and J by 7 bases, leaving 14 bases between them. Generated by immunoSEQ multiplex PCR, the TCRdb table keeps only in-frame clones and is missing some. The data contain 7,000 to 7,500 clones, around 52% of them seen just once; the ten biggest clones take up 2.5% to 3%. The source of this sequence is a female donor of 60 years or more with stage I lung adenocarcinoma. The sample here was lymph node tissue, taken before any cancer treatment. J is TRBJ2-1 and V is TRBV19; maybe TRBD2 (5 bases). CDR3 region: CASSRRPLLNEQFF. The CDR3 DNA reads TGTGCCAGTAGTAGGAGGCCCCTTTTAAATGAGCAGTTCTTC. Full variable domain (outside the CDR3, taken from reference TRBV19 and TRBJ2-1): DGGITQSPKYLFRKEGQNVTLSCEQNLNHDAMYWYRQDPGQGLRLIYYSQIVNDFQKGDIAEGYSVSREKKESFPLTVTSAQKNPTAFYLCASSRRPLLNEQFFGPGTRLTVL.